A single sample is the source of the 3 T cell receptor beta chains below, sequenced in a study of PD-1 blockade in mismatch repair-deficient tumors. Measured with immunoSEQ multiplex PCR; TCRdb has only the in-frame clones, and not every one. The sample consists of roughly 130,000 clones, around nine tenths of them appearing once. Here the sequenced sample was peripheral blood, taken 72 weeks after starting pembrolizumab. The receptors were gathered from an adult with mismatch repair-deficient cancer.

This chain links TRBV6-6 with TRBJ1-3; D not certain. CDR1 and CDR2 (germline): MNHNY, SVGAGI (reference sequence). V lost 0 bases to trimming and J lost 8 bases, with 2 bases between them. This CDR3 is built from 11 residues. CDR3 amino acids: CASSYSYTIYF. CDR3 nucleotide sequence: TGTGCCAGCAGTTACTCGTACACCATATATTTT.

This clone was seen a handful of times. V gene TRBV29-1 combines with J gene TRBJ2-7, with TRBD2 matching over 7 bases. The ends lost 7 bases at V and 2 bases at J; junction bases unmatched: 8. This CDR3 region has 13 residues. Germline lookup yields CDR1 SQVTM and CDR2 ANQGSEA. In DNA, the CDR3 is TGCAGCGCCTCCGGGACTAACACCTACGAGCAGTACTTC. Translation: CSASGTNTYEQYF.

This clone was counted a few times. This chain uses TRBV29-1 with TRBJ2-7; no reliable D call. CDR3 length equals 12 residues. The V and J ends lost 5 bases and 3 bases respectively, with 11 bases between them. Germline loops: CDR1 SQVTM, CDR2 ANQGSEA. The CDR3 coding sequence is TGCAGCGTTTCGGATGGGGTCTACGAGCAGTACTTC. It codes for CSVSDGVYEQYF.